The sequence of this TCR beta chain was determined in a study of blood T cell repertoires in COVID-19. As for the study in general: The origin of the acute and convalescent COVID-19 samples was the United States, Italy and Spain. T cells, B-cell-depleted T cells, or PBMCs provided the cDNA or gDNA that served as material.

Trimming at V came to 5 bases and at J to 4 bases, leaving 2 bases not matched to a gene. Germline V gene data show CDR1 as SGHAT and CDR2 as FQNNGV. CDR3 length equals 13 residues. As handled by the study authors: Amplification from reference gene primers served as the basis for estimated nucleated cell counts. Generated by immunoSEQ multiplex PCR, the TCRdb table keeps only in-frame clones and is missing some. That table furnishes V, J and clone size, whereas the DNA furnished D and trimming. The sample lists about 220,000 clones; more than 70% were seen once. This chain connects TRBV11-2 to TRBJ1-1, with 9 bases identical to TRBD1. The source of this sequence is a human donor in a cohort sampled during active COVID-19. The specimen sequenced was peripheral blood. The CDR3 loop is CASSMDRGTEAFF. The CDR3 coding sequence is TGTGCCAGCAGCATGGACAGGGGCACTGAAGCTTTCTTT.